A selection of T cell receptor beta chains follows, all from one sample in a study of CD8 T cells in ankylosing spondylitis. TCRdb ran MiXCR on the 5' RACE reads and lists one entry per CDR3 protein. The data hold roughly 130,000 distinct CDR3 sequences, with more than 6.5% observed a single time. The source material was blood, either unsorted or a sorted T cell fraction (not recorded which). These receptors all stem from a male donor with ankylosing spondylitis or in good health (not recorded which). Each CDR3 is given without its conserved first and last residue. D genes are given only for firm matches. Clone size appears in some rows only: once, few, many, or a class for an expanded clone.

CDR3: SAPLIKETQY; size: many; D: -; V: TRBV20-1; J: TRBJ2-5
CDR3: SARQAGGTNTGELF; size: -; D: TRBD2; V: TRBV20-1; J: TRBJ2-2
CDR3: ASTRGTSSYNEQF; size: many; D: -; V: TRBV5-6; J: TRBJ2-1
CDR3: ASSLGSSSTEAF; size: -; D: -; V: TRBV12-3/TRBV12-4; J: TRBJ1-1
CDR3: SASLVGGAGETQY; size: many; D: TRBD2; V: TRBV20-1; J: TRBJ2-5
CDR3: ASSRGLVNTDTQY; size: many; D: TRBD2; V: TRBV7-2; J: TRBJ2-3
CDR3: ASSLKGANTEAF; size: many; D: TRBD1; V: TRBV12-3/TRBV12-4; J: TRBJ1-1
CDR3: ASGGQNTGELF; size: many; D: -; V: TRBV7-9; J: TRBJ2-2
CDR3: SARERGLAGGNEQF; size: many; D: TRBD2; V: TRBV20-1; J: TRBJ2-1
CDR3: ATSDTGDWSNEQF; size: many; D: TRBD1; V: TRBV24-1; J: TRBJ2-1
CDR3: ASSLVRGETEAF; size: many; D: -; V: TRBV7-8; J: TRBJ1-1
CDR3: SARISGLSEQY; size: many; D: -; V: TRBV20-1; J: TRBJ2-7
CDR3: SAKRGGGNTEAF; size: many; D: -; V: TRBV20-1; J: TRBJ1-1
CDR3: ASSVSGAYEQY; size: many; D: -; V: TRBV9; J: TRBJ2-7
CDR3: ASSFRQGFDQPQH; size: many; D: TRBD1; V: TRBV7-3; J: TRBJ1-5
CDR3: ASSPRSNVLT; size: many; D: -; V: TRBV6-2/TRBV6-3; J: TRBJ2-6
CDR3: ASSRGQGGTDTQY; size: few; D: TRBD1; V: TRBV5-1; J: TRBJ2-3
CDR3: ASSLDRNYNEQF; size: many; D: -; V: TRBV5-1; J: TRBJ2-1
CDR3: ASSAPGQVLY; size: many; D: TRBD1; V: TRBV11-1; J: TRBJ2-5
CDR3: ASSISSAYYEQY; size: many; D: -; V: TRBV9; J: TRBJ2-7
CDR3: ATSTQNTGELF; size: many; D: -; V: TRBV24-1; J: TRBJ2-2
CDR3: ASSLGGTSIANEQF; size: -; D: -; V: TRBV12-3/TRBV12-4; J: TRBJ2-1
CDR3: SARAPGGSETQY; size: many; D: -; V: TRBV20-1; J: TRBJ2-5
CDR3: ASSPRRGRADTQY; size: many; D: -; V: TRBV5-1; J: TRBJ2-3
CDR3: SARDLAGGRNEQF; size: -; D: TRBD2; V: TRBV20-1; J: TRBJ2-1
CDR3: ASSLSVLWENTEAF; size: many; D: -; V: TRBV7-8; J: TRBJ1-1
CDR3: SVEGDRGNTEAF; size: many; D: TRBD1; V: TRBV29-1; J: TRBJ1-1
CDR3: ASGRGSHTDTQY; size: many; D: -; V: TRBV5-1; J: TRBJ2-3
CDR3: ASSFEGLYEQY; size: many; D: -; V: TRBV5-1; J: TRBJ2-7
CDR3: ASSFFQGAENIQY; size: many; D: TRBD1; V: TRBV28; J: TRBJ2-4
CDR3: ASSFVAGGTQSYEQY; size: many; D: TRBD2; V: TRBV7-2; J: TRBJ2-7
CDR3: ASSSIGVLGGQPQH; size: many; D: -; V: TRBV7-2; J: TRBJ1-5
CDR3: SAGTGRSYEQY; size: many; D: TRBD2; V: TRBV20-1; J: TRBJ2-7
CDR3: ASSYQRAGP; size: many; D: -; V: TRBV5-8; J: TRBJ1-1
CDR3: ASSETDSTGELF; size: -; D: -; V: TRBV7-2; J: TRBJ2-2
CDR3: ASSGIGFSGANVLT; size: few; D: -; V: TRBV2; J: TRBJ2-6
CDR3: ASSTREVPYEQY; size: many; D: -; V: TRBV19; J: TRBJ2-7
CDR3: ASSFDRLTRHEQF; size: -; D: -; V: TRBV7-9; J: TRBJ2-1
CDR3: ASSYGGDSQETQY; size: many; D: -; V: TRBV6-2/TRBV6-3; J: TRBJ2-5
CDR3: AWSFQKETQY; size: many; D: -; V: TRBV30; J: TRBJ2-5
CDR3: ASSPSGLRAF; size: many; D: -; V: TRBV3-1; J: TRBJ1-1
CDR3: ASSLDWGDQETQY; size: many; D: -; V: TRBV5-1; J: TRBJ2-5
CDR3: ASLDLEDRPANYGYT; size: many; D: -; V: TRBV10-1; J: TRBJ1-2
CDR3: SAYLGRYEQY; size: many; D: -; V: TRBV20-1; J: TRBJ2-7
CDR3: ASSLGQGSETQY; size: -; D: TRBD1; V: TRBV5-1; J: TRBJ2-5